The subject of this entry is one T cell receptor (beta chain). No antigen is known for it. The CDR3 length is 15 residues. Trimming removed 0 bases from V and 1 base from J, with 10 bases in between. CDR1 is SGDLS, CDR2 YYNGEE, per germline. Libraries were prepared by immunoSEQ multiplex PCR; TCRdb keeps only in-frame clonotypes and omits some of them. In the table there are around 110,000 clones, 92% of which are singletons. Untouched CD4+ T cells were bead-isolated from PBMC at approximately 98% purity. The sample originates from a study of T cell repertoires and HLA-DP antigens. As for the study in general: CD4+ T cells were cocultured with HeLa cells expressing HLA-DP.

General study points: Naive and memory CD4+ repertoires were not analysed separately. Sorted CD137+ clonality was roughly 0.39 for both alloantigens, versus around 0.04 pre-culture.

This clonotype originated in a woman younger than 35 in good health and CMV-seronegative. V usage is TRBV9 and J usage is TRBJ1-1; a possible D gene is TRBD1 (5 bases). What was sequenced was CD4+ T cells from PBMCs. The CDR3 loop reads CASSVGGHGNTEAFF. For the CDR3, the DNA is TGTGCCAGCAGCGTAGGGGGCCATGGGAACACTGAAGCTTTCTTT.